The 30 T cell receptor beta chains given below trace back to one sample, sequenced in a study of lymphopenia after photon versus proton radiotherapy. The table came from immunoSEQ multiplex PCR; TCRdb's copy has only in-frame clones and leaves some out. Among around 17,000 clones listed, 65% to 90% were seen once. This specimen was peripheral blood, taken from a patient treated with proton-based radiotherapy. The origin of the receptors is a man aged 65-85 years with pancreatic cancer.

This rearrangement joins TRBV5-8 to TRBJ1-5; D is perhaps TRBD1 (5 bases). The CDR3 has 15 residues. With 3 bases removed from V and 0 bases from J, the gap between germline ends came to 10 bases. CDR1 SGHTS and CDR2 YDEGEE come from the germline V gene. As DNA, the CDR3 is TGTGCCAGCAGCTCGTGGGGGGTTAGCAATCAGCCCCAGCATTTT. This sequence encodes CASSSWGVSNQPQHF.

V is TRBV27 and J is TRBJ1-5, with D perhaps matching TRBD1 (6 bases). This CDR3 has 21 amino acids. Germline V gene data show CDR1 as MNHEY and CDR2 as SMNVEV (reference sequence). Trimming took 6 bases from V and 4 from J, leaving 34 bases between them. For the CDR3, the DNA is TGTGCCAGCAGCCGGACCTTACAGGGTAGAGGAGGGTTCAGGCTGAATCAGCCCCAGCATTTT. Translation gives CASSRTLQGRGGFRLNQPQHF.

This CDR3 reads CASSIRQGGNEKLFF. CDR3 DNA: TGTGCCAGTAGTATCCGACAGGGCGGGAATGAAAAACTGTTTTTT. The rearrangement joins TRBV19 to TRBJ1-4, with 7 bases that match TRBD1. The CDR3 consists of 15 residues. Trimming removed 3 bases from V and 5 bases from J; junction bases left unmatched: 6. CDR1 is LNHDA and CDR2 is SQIVND in the germline V gene (reference sequence).

The gene calls are TRBV5-1 and TRBJ2-7, with D possibly being TRBD1 (6 bases). Deletions cut 4 bases from V and 6 bases from J, with 17 bases between. The CDR3 extends over 14 amino acids. Germline V gene sequence: CDR1 SGHRS, CDR2 YFSETQ. The CDR3 sequence: CASSTYQGKGEQYF. In DNA, the CDR3 is TGCGCCAGCAGCACATATCAGGGGAAAGGCGAGCAGTACTTC. The full variable domain, in which reference TRBV5-1 and TRBJ2-7 provide the parts outside the CDR3, is KAGVTQTPRYLIKTRGQQVTLSCSPISGHRSVSWYQQTPGQGLQFLFEYFSETQRNKGNFPGRFSGRQFSNSRSEMNVSTLELGDSALYLCASSTYQGKGEQYFGPGTRLTVT.

This chain links TRBV10-2 with TRBJ2-5, with 8 bases fitting TRBD1. CDR1 and CDR2 (germline): WSHSY, SAAADI. V shed 6 bases and J 4 bases; nucleotides not matched to a gene: 7. This CDR3 region has 14 residues. The CDR3 loop is CASSAGGSSETQYF. The CDR3 nucleotides read TGCGCCAGCAGCGCAGGGGGCTCGTCAGAGACCCAGTACTTC.

This chain uses TRBV5-4 with TRBJ1-1, with 8 bases aligning to TRBD1. The CDR3 totals 15 residues. Germline V gives CDR1 SGHNT, CDR2 YYREEE (reference sequence). The junction had 7 bases not matched to a gene; V was cut back by 5 bases and J by 1 base. The CDR3 bases are TGTGCCAGCAGGATTCTGACAGGGGCGAACACTGAAGCTTTCTTT. Residues: CASRILTGANTEAFF.

The gene calls are TRBV9 and TRBJ2-3; 7 positions agree with TRBD2. Looked up from germline, CDR1 is SGDLS and CDR2 is YYNGEE. The V and J ends lost 3 bases and 5 bases, in that order; junction bases with no gene match: 12. CDR3 length: 16 residues. DNA for the CDR3: TGTGCCAGCAGCGGGAGACTTGCGGGAGAGATAGATACGCAGTATTTT. Protein product: CASSGRLAGEIDTQYF.

The V gene is TRBV10-2, the J gene TRBJ2-3; D remains unclear. Deletions cut 0 bases from V and 3 bases from J, with 10 bases between. This CDR3 has 15 residues. From germline, CDR1 is WSHSY and CDR2 SAAADI. CDR3 bases: TGCGCCAGCAGTGAGTCTCCCCTAGGGACAGATACGCAGTATTTT. Protein: CASSESPLGTDTQYF.

J is TRBJ1-6 and V is TRBV27; the match to TRBD1 covers 7 bases. CDR1 MNHEY and CDR2 SMNVEV come from the germline V gene (reference sequence). J was trimmed by 8 bases and V by 8 bases; bases with no gene match: 9. The length of the CDR3 is 14 residues. CDR3 nucleotides: TGTGCCAGCTGCCCCGGGACAGCTTATTCACCCCTCCACTTT. Protein: CASCPGTAYSPLHF.

The rearrangement joins TRBV6-6 to TRBJ1-1; D remains unclear. This CDR3 region has 14 residues. Germline CDR1 reads MNHNY; CDR2 reads SVGAGI (reference sequence). Trimming removed 0 bases at V and 1 base at J, with 6 bases between. CDR3 region: CASSYSQENTEAFF. CDR3 DNA: TGTGCCAGCAGTTACTCGCAGGAGAACACTGAAGCTTTCTTT.

This chain connects TRBV7-2 to TRBJ2-1; no clear D gene. CDR3 length: 13 amino acids. Germline V gene sequence: CDR1 SGHTA, CDR2 FQGNSA. Trimming removed 3 bases from V and 5 bases from J, with 8 bases in between. CDR3 residues: CASSFNRDNEQFF. The CDR3 DNA is TGTGCCAGCAGCTTTAACAGAGACAATGAGCAGTTCTTC.

This chain links TRBV28 with TRBJ1-4; 7 nucleotides agree with TRBD1. The V and J ends lost 7 bases and 7 bases, in that order; junction bases with no gene match: 9. This CDR3 is 14 amino acids long. The germline CDR1 and CDR2 sequences are MDHEN and SYDVKM. CDR3 in amino acids: CASMEGAGPEKLFF. For the CDR3, the DNA is TGTGCCAGCATGGAGGGGGCGGGACCTGAAAAACTGTTTTTT.

The gene calls are TRBV9 and TRBJ1-1, with D tentatively TRBD1 (6 bases). This CDR3 contains 12 residues. Trimming pared 3 bases from V and 11 bases from J, leaving 14 bases between. From germline, CDR1 is SGDLS and CDR2 YYNGEE. This CDR3 reads CASSGGGNQAFF. The CDR3 bases are TGTGCCAGCAGCGGAGGGGGTAACCAGGCTTTCTTT.

The chain is built from TRBV9 and TRBJ2-3; no reliable D call. The V and J ends lost 0 bases and 0 bases respectively, with 8 bases between them. The length of the CDR3 is 15 residues. The germline V gene has CDR1 SGDLS and CDR2 YYNGEE. The CDR3: CASSVAQRSTDTQYF. The DNA for the CDR3 is TGTGCCAGCAGCGTAGCACAAAGGAGCACAGATACGCAGTATTTT.

The gene calls are TRBV6-1 and TRBJ2-1; possible D gene TRBD2, 6 bases. Germline loops: CDR1 MNHNS, CDR2 SASEGT. This CDR3 contains 15 residues. With 3 bases removed from V and 5 bases from J, the gap between germline ends came to 14 bases. The CDR3 DNA reads TGTGCCAGCAGTGATATACTAGCCAAAAACAATGAGCAGTTCTTC. This translates into CASSDILAKNNEQFF.

The gene calls are TRBV7-3 and TRBJ1-1, with D perhaps TRBD1 (6 bases). V was clipped by 5 bases and J by 4 bases, with 14 bases between them. Germline-derived CDR1 and CDR2 are SGHTA and FQGTGA. The CDR3 consists of 14 residues. The CDR3 DNA follows: TGTGCCAGCAGCGTGGGACACGCAACCACTGAAGCTTTCTTT. Its protein is CASSVGHATTEAFF.

This clone was counted between two and nine times. The CDR3 loop reads CASSRRDNTEAFF. In nucleotides, the CDR3 is TGTGCCAGCAGCCGCCGGGACAACACTGAAGCTTTCTTT. V gene TRBV11-3 combines with J gene TRBJ1-1; TRBD1 is a possible D gene (5 bases). The V end was cut by 5 bases, the J end by 2 bases, with 9 bases between. This CDR3 comprises 13 residues. In germline, CDR1 is SGHNT, CDR2 YENEEA.

The V gene is TRBV7-3, the J gene TRBJ2-5; D uncertain. Germline V lookup: CDR1 SGHTA, CDR2 FQGTGA. CDR3 size: 17 residues. Trimming took off 5 bases at V and 5 bases at J, with 24 bases between the two ends. The DNA for the CDR3 is TGTGCCAGCAGCCCCCAGCCGGGCCTCAGAAAGAGGGAGACCCAGTACTTC. It codes for CASSPQPGLRKRETQYF.

This chain joins TRBV9 and TRBJ2-3; D uncertain. Germline loops: CDR1 SGDLS, CDR2 YYNGEE. Trimming removed 1 base at V and 2 bases at J, with 11 bases between. CDR3 length: 15 residues. For the CDR3, the DNA is TGTGCCAGCAGCGTAAATAGCCGCTTCACAGATACGCAGTATTTT. Translated, it gives CASSVNSRFTDTQYF.

This chain connects TRBV27 to TRBJ2-1; no firm D call. CDR3 length equals 12 residues. CDR1 is MNHEY and CDR2 is SMNVEV in the germline V gene (reference sequence). V was cut by 6 bases and J by 3 bases, with 6 bases left in between. CDR3 in amino acids: CASRRSYNEQFF. For the CDR3, the DNA is TGTGCCAGCAGACGGAGCTACAATGAGCAGTTCTTC.

This clone was seen only a few times. The chain uses TRBV6-4 and TRBJ1-2, with TRBD1 matching 9 bases. Trimming cost V 7 bases and J 4 bases; bases outside gene matches: 7. The germline CDR1 and CDR2 sequences are MRHNA and SNTAGT. The CDR3 loop spans 14 amino acids. CDR3 nucleotides: TGTGCCAGCACTAGCGGACAGGGGCGCTATGGCTACACCTTC. It encodes CASTSGQGRYGYTF.

The chain combines TRBV6-5 with TRBJ1-1; tentatively, D is TRBD1 (5 bases). V dropped 6 bases and J dropped 3 bases, with 17 bases sitting between them. This CDR3 is built from 15 residues. In germline, CDR1 is MNHEY, CDR2 SVGAGI. This CDR3 is CASRSWGFEDTEAFF. CDR3 nucleotide sequence: TGTGCCAGCAGATCGTGGGGGTTCGAGGACACTGAAGCTTTCTTT.

The V and J genes are TRBV11-2 and TRBJ2-3; the match to TRBD1 covers 9 bases. The CDR3 is 14 residues long. Germline V gene sequence: CDR1 SGHAT, CDR2 FQNNGV. Trimming cost V 3 bases and J 3 bases; bases outside gene matches: 1. This CDR3 is CASSFDRGTDTQYF. The CDR3 nucleotides are TGTGCCAGCAGCTTCGACAGGGGGACAGATACGCAGTATTTT.

This chain's CDR3 is CASSLASGANVLTF. DNA for the CDR3: TGTGCCAGCAGCTTGGCCTCTGGGGCCAACGTCCTGACTTTC. V and J are TRBV11-2 and TRBJ2-6; D gene uncertain. Germline-derived CDR1 and CDR2 are SGHAT and FQNNGV. This CDR3 region has 14 residues. Between the trimmed V and J ends, which lost 3 bases and 0 bases, there was a span of 3 bases.

This sequence joins TRBV4-1 and TRBJ2-3; no definite D call. The V end lost 0 bases, the J end lost 3 bases, and 13 bases lay between the germline ends. The CDR3 is 16 amino acids. The germline V gene has CDR1 MGHRA and CDR2 YSYEKL. CDR3 residues: CASSQESLEGTDTQYF. In DNA form, the CDR3 reads TGCGCCAGCAGCCAAGAGTCCCTCGAAGGGACAGATACGCAGTATTTT.

This clone came up once. V gene TRBV4-2 combines with J gene TRBJ2-2; TRBD1 matches at 9 bases. With V trimmed by 4 bases and J by 3 bases, 9 bases remained unmatched. Germline V gene sequence: CDR1 LGHNA, CDR2 YNFKEQ. The CDR3 spans 17 residues. CDR3 DNA: TGTGCCAGCAGCCTTACAATACAGGGGGCGTACACCGGGGAGCTGTTTTTT. Residues: CASSLTIQGAYTGELFF.

The chain has TRBV6-5 and TRBJ2-3; no reliable D call. V was clipped by 6 bases and J by 2 bases, with 12 bases between them. Germline V CDR1 and CDR2: MNHEY, SVGAGI. This CDR3 has 14 amino acids. CDR3 coding DNA: TGTGCCAGCAGCTCCCTCGGATACACAGATACGCAGTATTTT. Protein sequence: CASSSLGYTDTQYF.

The chain couples TRBV4-1 to TRBJ2-4, with 9 positions matching TRBD1. CDR3 length: 17 amino acids. CDR1 is MGHRA and CDR2 is YSYEKL in the germline V gene. Unmatched junction bases numbered 7, after V lost 3 bases and J lost 1 base. CDR3 loop: CASSHPQGARAKNIQYF. CDR3 in DNA: TGCGCCAGCAGCCACCCACAGGGGGCGCGGGCCAAAAACATTCAGTACTTC.

V usage is TRBV9 and J usage is TRBJ1-1, with no clear D. CDR1 is SGDLS and CDR2 is YYNGEE in the germline V gene. The CDR3 has 14 residues. V was clipped by 4 bases and J by 0 bases, with 10 bases between them. CDR3 region: CASSSHPVNTEAFF. CDR3 sequence (DNA): TGTGCCAGCAGCTCCCACCCGGTGAACACTGAAGCTTTCTTT.

J is TRBJ1-5 and V is TRBV11-2; no firm D call. Trimming left V 1 base short and J 1 base short, with 5 bases between. Germline lookup yields CDR1 SGHAT and CDR2 FQNNGV. This CDR3 region has 14 residues. The CDR3 is CASSLVGSNQPQHF. In DNA form, the CDR3 reads TGTGCCAGCAGCTTAGTGGGCAGCAATCAGCCCCAGCATTTT.